The 2 T cell receptor beta chains listed next were all sequenced from one sample in a study of technical replicates of blood from a few donors. Assay used: immunoSEQ multiplex PCR; TCRdb lists only in-frame clones, some missing. Altogether 53,000 or so clones are present, 86% being singletons, with the ten largest covering roughly 5.8%. Material for sequencing was PBMCs. All receptors derive from a human donor in good health. Some clones in this sample may be carry-over from other donors' samples.

This clone was detected only once. The V gene is TRBV18, the J gene TRBJ2-6; tentatively, D is TRBD1 (6 bases). The length of the CDR3 is 18 residues. The germline V gene encodes CDR1 KGHSH and CDR2 LQKENI. The ends were cut back, 4 bases at V and 5 bases at J, with 21 bases in the middle. In DNA, the CDR3 is TGTGCCAGCTCACGTATGGGGACATTTACAAGTCGGGCCAACGTCCTGACTTTC. Residues: CASSRMGTFTSRANVLTF. The full variable domain, its missing parts supplied by reference TRBV18 and TRBJ2-6, is NAGVMQNPRHLVRRRGQEARLRCSPMKGHSHVYWYRQLPEEGLKFMVYLQKENIIDESGMPKERFSAEFPKEGPSILRIQQVVRGDSAAYFCASSRMGTFTSRANVLTFGAGSRLTVL.

The V and J genes are TRBV6-6 and TRBJ2-2, with D possibly matching TRBD1 (5 bases). This CDR3 spans 16 amino acids. The germline V gene encodes CDR1 MNHNY and CDR2 SVGAGI (reference sequence). V was trimmed by 6 bases and J by 2 bases, leaving 16 bases between them. The CDR3 region has the DNA TGTGCCAGCAGATCCAGGGCCAGTGAAAACACCGGGGAGCTGTTTTTT. Its protein is CASRSRASENTGELFF.